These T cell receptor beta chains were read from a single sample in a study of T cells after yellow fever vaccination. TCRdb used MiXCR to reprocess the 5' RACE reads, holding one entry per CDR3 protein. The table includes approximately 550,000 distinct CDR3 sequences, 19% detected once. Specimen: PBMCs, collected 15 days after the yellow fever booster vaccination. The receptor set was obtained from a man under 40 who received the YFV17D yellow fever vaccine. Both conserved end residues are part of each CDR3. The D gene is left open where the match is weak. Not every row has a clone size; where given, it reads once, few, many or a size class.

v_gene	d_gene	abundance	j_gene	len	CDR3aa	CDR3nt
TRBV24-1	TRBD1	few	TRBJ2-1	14	CATSDRQGWGEQFF	TGTGCCACCAGTGACCGACAGGGGTGGGGTGAGCAGTTCTTC
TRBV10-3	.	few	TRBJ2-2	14	CAITQGLDTGELFF	TGTGCCATCACGCAGGGGTTGGACACCGGGGAGCTGTTTTTT
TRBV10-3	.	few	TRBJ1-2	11	CAIGDTYGYTF	TGTGCCATCGGAGACACCTATGGCTACACCTTC
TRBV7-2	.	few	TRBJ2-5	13	CASSPRVKETQYF	TGTGCCAGCAGCCCGAGGGTCAAAGAGACCCAGTACTTC
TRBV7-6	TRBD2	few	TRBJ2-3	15	CASSPRTSATDTQYF	TGTGCCAGCAGCCCCAGGACTAGCGCCACAGATACGCAGTATTTT
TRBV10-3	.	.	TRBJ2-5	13	CAISESPGETQYF	TGTGCCATCAGTGAGTCGCCAGGGGAGACCCAGTACTTC
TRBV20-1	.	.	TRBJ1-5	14	CSATEGHSNQPQHF	TGCAGTGCTACGGAAGGACATAGCAATCAGCCCCAGCATTTT
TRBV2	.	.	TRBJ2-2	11	CASKVRWELFF	TGTGCCAGCAAGGTCCGCTGGGAGCTGTTTTTT
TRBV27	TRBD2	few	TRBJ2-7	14	CASSSPLREREQYF	TGTGCCAGCAGTTCCCCTTTGCGGGAGAGGGAGCAGTACTTC
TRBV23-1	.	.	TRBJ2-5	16	CASSPRLGGSQETQYF	TGCGCCAGCAGCCCTCGACTCGGTGGTTCCCAAGAGACCCAGTACTTC
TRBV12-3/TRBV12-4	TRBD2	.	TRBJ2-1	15	CASRPSGESYNEQFF	TGTGCCAGCAGGCCTAGCGGCGAGAGTTACAATGAGCAGTTCTTC
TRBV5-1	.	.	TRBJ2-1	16	CASSWSGGGHYNEQFF	TGCGCCAGCAGCTGGAGCGGAGGGGGCCATTACAATGAGCAGTTCTTC
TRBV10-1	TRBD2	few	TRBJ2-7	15	CASSEWTSGRYEQYF	TGCGCCAGCAGTGAGTGGACTAGCGGGAGGTACGAGCAGTACTTC
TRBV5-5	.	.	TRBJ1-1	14	CASSRPEWNTEAFF	TGTGCCAGCAGCCGCCCGGAATGGAACACTGAAGCTTTCTTT
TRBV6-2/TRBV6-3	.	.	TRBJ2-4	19	CASRSDRDFSSRAKNIQYF	TGTGCCAGCAGAAGCGACAGGGACTTCTCATCACGAGCCAAAAACATTCAGTACTTC
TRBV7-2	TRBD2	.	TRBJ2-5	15	CASSSNSGNQETQYF	TGTGCCAGCAGCTCGAACAGCGGGAACCAAGAGACCCAGTACTTC
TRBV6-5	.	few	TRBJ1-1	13	CASSGHANTEAFF	TGTGCCAGCAGTGGGCACGCGAACACTGAAGCTTTCTTT
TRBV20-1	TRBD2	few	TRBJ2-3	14	CSAGSGRGTDTQYF	TGCAGTGCTGGCAGCGGGAGGGGCACAGATACGCAGTATTTT
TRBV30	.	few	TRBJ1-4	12	CAWSLPGKRLFF	TGTGCCTGGAGTCTCCCCGGGAAGAGACTGTTTTTT
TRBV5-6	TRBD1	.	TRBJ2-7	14	CASRVGTGTREQYF	TGTGCCAGCAGGGTGGGGACAGGCACGAGGGAGCAGTACTTC
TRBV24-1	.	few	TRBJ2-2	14	CATSEVGNTGELFF	TGTGCCACCAGTGAGGTGGGGAACACCGGGGAGCTGTTTTTT
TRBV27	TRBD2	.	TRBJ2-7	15	CASCSGLAGPYEQYF	TGTGCCAGCTGTTCGGGACTAGCGGGGCCATACGAGCAGTACTTC
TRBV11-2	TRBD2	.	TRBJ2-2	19	CASSRKVAGGPVGTGELFF	TGTGCCAGCAGCAGAAAGGTAGCGGGAGGGCCGGTGGGCACCGGGGAGCTGTTTTTT